Below are 23 T cell receptor beta chains sequenced from a single sample in a study of control samples from healthy donors and cancer patients. TCRdb's table, derived via immunoSEQ multiplex PCR, lists solely in-frame clones and lacks some. The sample contains some 41,000 clones, around 87% of which appear only once. The sequenced sample consisted of PBMCs. The receptor set was obtained from a woman aged 55-75 years with lung cancer.

V usage is TRBV20-1 and J usage is TRBJ2-3; D is ambiguous. Germline CDR1 reads DFQATT; CDR2 reads SNEGSKA (reference sequence). V lost 3 bases and J 4 bases, leaving 5 bases between the germline ends. The CDR3 consists of 11 residues. For the CDR3, the DNA is TGCAGTGCTAGGGCACCAGATACGCAGTATTTT. This translates into CSARAPDTQYF.

The gene calls are TRBV19 and TRBJ1-5, with D possibly TRBD1 on 5 matching bases. Germline values: CDR1 LNHDA, CDR2 SQIVND (reference sequence). Trimming took off 4 bases at V and 8 bases at J, with 15 bases between the two ends. The CDR3 is made up of 14 amino acids. The CDR3 loop is CASSTRDADKPQHF. The CDR3 region has the DNA TGTGCCAGTAGTACTCGGGACGCAGATAAGCCCCAGCATTTT.

The chain joins TRBV18 to TRBJ1-6; TRBD1 aligns across 10 bases. The length of the CDR3 is 14 residues. Germline lookup yields CDR1 KGHSH and CDR2 LQKENI. V dropped 6 bases and J dropped 9; count of bases not matched to a gene: 5. The CDR3 bases are TGTGCCAGCTCGTCCGGGACAGGGGTTTCACCCCTCCACTTT. This codes for CASSSGTGVSPLHF.

V is TRBV24-1 and J is TRBJ2-3; 11 bases agree with TRBD2. With 3 bases clipped from V and 1 base from J, the junction kept 2 bases outside the gene matches. CDR3 size: 16 residues. Germline V gene lookup returns CDR1 KGHDR and CDR2 SFDVKD. The CDR3 reads CATSDVAGGGTDTQYF. Here the CDR3 DNA reads TGTGCCACCAGTGATGTAGCGGGAGGGGGCACAGATACGCAGTATTTT.

The chain joins TRBV12-5 to TRBJ2-7, with D perhaps TRBD1 (6 bases). V lost 1 base and J lost 6, with 10 bases in between. This CDR3 is built from 13 residues. The germline gives CDR1 LGHNT, CDR2 FRNRAP. The CDR3, as DNA: TGTGCTAGTGGTTTGGACAGGGATGCCGAGCAGTACTTC. Translated, it gives CASGLDRDAEQYF.

J is TRBJ2-7 and V is TRBV7-6, with TRBD1 matching 8 bases. The CDR3 spans 14 residues. Germline CDR1 reads SGHVS; CDR2 reads FNYEAQ. J was trimmed by 3 bases and V by 4 bases; bases with no gene match: 5. DNA for the CDR3: TGTGCCAGCAGCTCCGACGACAGGGGCTACGAGCAGTACTTC. This gives the protein CASSSDDRGYEQYF.

The chain couples TRBV11-2 to TRBJ2-5; D call uncertain. The CDR3 has 15 residues. Per the germline V gene, CDR1 is SGHAT and CDR2 is FQNNGV. V was shortened by 1 base and J by 4 bases, with 13 bases between the two germline ends. This CDR3 reads CASSLGPDLGETQYF. The CDR3 nucleotides are TGTGCCAGCAGCTTAGGGCCAGACCTGGGAGAGACCCAGTACTTC.

This chain connects TRBV24-1 to TRBJ2-5; maybe TRBD2 (6 bases). V dropped 5 bases and J dropped 1 base, with 10 bases sitting between them. This CDR3 is built from 14 residues. The germline V gene encodes CDR1 KGHDR and CDR2 SFDVKD. The CDR3 is CATSAAGFQETQYF. The CDR3 DNA reads TGTGCCACCAGTGCGGCGGGATTCCAAGAGACCCAGTACTTC.

The sample holds a few counts of this clone. The chain couples TRBV20-1 to TRBJ2-4; TRBD2 might be the D (6 bases). Between the trimmed V and J ends, which lost 3 bases and 4 bases, there was a span of 10 bases. Germline V gene lookup returns CDR1 DFQATT and CDR2 SNEGSKA (reference sequence). The length of the CDR3 is 13 residues. CDR3 nucleotides: TGCAGTGCTAGTTTCAGCGGGAAAAACATTCAGTACTTC. Its translation: CSASFSGKNIQYF.

In this sample, this clone turned up a few times. The chain couples TRBV4-3 to TRBJ2-5; a possible D gene is TRBD2 (6 bases). Germline lookup yields CDR1 LGHNA and CDR2 YSLEER. The CDR3 has 15 amino acids. V dropped 3 bases and J dropped 5 bases, with 16 bases sitting between them. CDR3 bases: TGCGCCAGCAGCCAGGGGGGACTCGGAGGGGAGACCCAGTACTTC. Amino acids: CASSQGGLGGETQYF.

The CDR3 bases are TGTGCCAGCAGCTTAGGACTAGCGGGAGTTAATACGCAGTATTTT. This translates into CASSLGLAGVNTQYF. V usage is TRBV7-2 and J usage is TRBJ2-3, with 12 bases lining up with TRBD2. V lost 1 base and J lost 7; bases outside the gene matches: 3. This CDR3 region has 15 residues. Germline CDR1 and CDR2: SGHTA and FQGNSA. The complete variable domain, with remaining parts taken from reference TRBV7-2 and TRBJ2-3, reads GAGVSQSPSNKVTEKGKDVELRCDPISGHTALYWYRQSLGQGLEFLIYFQGNSAPDKSGLPSDRFSAERTGGSVSTLTIQRTQQEDSAVYLCASSLGLAGVNTQYFGPGTRLTVL.

The chain combines TRBV2 with TRBJ1-1; D not resolved. From germline, CDR1 is SNHLY and CDR2 FYNNEI. CDR3 size: 12 residues. Deletions cut 3 bases from V and 1 base from J, with 3 bases between. The CDR3 DNA reads TGTGCCAGCAGTGATCAGAACACTGAAGCTTTCTTT. It specifies CASSDQNTEAFF.

The chain recombines TRBV7-3 with TRBJ2-7; the D gene is possibly TRBD1 (5 bases). Germline assignment: CDR1 SGHTA and CDR2 FQGTGA. V lost 2 bases and J lost 5, with 10 bases in between. The CDR3 extends over 13 amino acids. The CDR3 coding sequence is TGTGCCAGCAGCTTATCACAGGCCAACGAGCAGTACTTC. Amino acid sequence: CASSLSQANEQYF.

The V gene is TRBV18, the J gene TRBJ2-3, with D perhaps TRBD1 (6 bases). This CDR3 spans 13 amino acids. CDR1 and CDR2 from the germline V gene are KGHSH and LQKENI. V was clipped by 4 bases and J by 3 bases, with 8 bases between them. CDR3 DNA sequence: TGTGCCAGCTCACGGACAGAGACAGATACGCAGTATTTT. As protein: CASSRTETDTQYF.

The CDR3 reads CSALSYDTQYF. As DNA, the CDR3 is TGCAGTGCTTTGTCCTACGATACGCAGTATTTT. The rearrangement joins TRBV20-1 to TRBJ2-3; D gene unclear. The germline V and J ends were trimmed by 5 bases and 6 bases, with 9 bases remaining between them. The CDR3 is 11 amino acids. Per germline, CDR1 DFQATT and CDR2 SNEGSKA (reference sequence).

The chain uses TRBV2 and TRBJ2-3, with D perhaps matching TRBD2 (5 bases). V lost 10 bases, J lost 8 bases, and 22 bases lay in between. CDR1 is SNHLY and CDR2 is FYNNEI in the germline V gene. This CDR3 has 14 amino acids. The CDR3 bases are TGTGCCACCGCCGCGCGAGCGGTGGGTGGTACGCAGTATTTT. This codes for CATAARAVGGTQYF.

This chain joins TRBV24-1 and TRBJ2-7, with D possibly TRBD2 on 5 matching bases. Germline V gene lookup returns CDR1 KGHDR and CDR2 SFDVKD. The germline V and J ends were trimmed by 4 bases and 3 bases, with 9 bases remaining between them. The CDR3 extends over 13 amino acids. The CDR3: CATSDPAGYEQYF. CDR3 coding DNA: TGTGCCACCAGTGACCCCGCGGGCTACGAGCAGTACTTC.

J is TRBJ2-3 and V is TRBV5-1, with 12 nucleotides matching TRBD2. The germline V gene has CDR1 SGHRS and CDR2 YFSETQ. The CDR3 loop spans 16 amino acids. J gave up 3 bases and V 3 bases, and 5 bases lay outside the gene matches. The CDR3 region is CASSSQTSGGTDTQYF. The CDR3 region has the DNA TGCGCCAGCAGCTCTCAGACTAGCGGGGGAACAGATACGCAGTATTTT.

The chain has TRBV24-1 and TRBJ1-2, with a tentative D call TRBD1 (5 bases). CDR3 size: 14 residues. Germline CDR1 is KGHDR and CDR2 is SFDVKD. With 3 bases removed from V and 4 bases from J, the gap between germline ends came to 11 bases. As DNA, the CDR3 is TGTGCCACCAGTGATAGTCGGGACGGCTATGGCTACACCTTC. Encoded protein: CATSDSRDGYGYTF.

This clone was observed a handful of times. This CDR3 is also generated by other DNA sequences in the sample. The chain carries TRBV6-5 and TRBJ2-7, with 9 bases matching TRBD1. The J segment lost 7 bases and the V segment lost 7 bases, leaving 11 bases of the junction unmatched. Germline CDR1 MNHEY, CDR2 SVGAGI. CDR3 size: 14 residues. CDR3 nucleotides: TGTGCCAGCAATCAACGGGACAGGGATAGGGAGCAGTACTTC. Translation: CASNQRDRDREQYF.

The V gene is TRBV5-1, the J gene TRBJ2-1; D unresolved. There are 16 residues in the CDR3. In germline, CDR1 is SGHRS, CDR2 YFSETQ. The V gene lost 2 bases and the J gene lost 0 bases, with 12 bases spanning the gap. CDR3 in DNA: TGCGCCAGCAGCTTCTTCGGAGCACCCTCCTACAATGAGCAGTTCTTC. Its translation is CASSFFGAPSYNEQFF.

This rearrangement joins TRBV7-7 to TRBJ2-3; D unresolved. Germline CDR1 is SSHAT and CDR2 is FNYEAQ (reference sequence). Deletions cut 5 bases from V and 3 bases from J, with 9 bases between. This CDR3 is 13 amino acids long. CDR3 coding DNA: TGTGCCAGCAGCCCCGGGCTTACAGATACGCAGTATTTT. Translated: CASSPGLTDTQYF. The variable domain in full, completed from reference TRBV7-7 and TRBJ2-3, reads GAGVSQSPRYKVTKRGQDVTLRCDPISSHATLYWYQQALGQGPEFLTYFNYEAQPDKSGLPSDRFSAERPEGSISTLTIQRTEQRDSAMYRCASSPGLTDTQYFGPGTRLTVL.

The DNA for the CDR3 is TGTGCCAGCAGCTTAGGTCTGGGCACTGAAGCTTTCTTT. As protein: CASSLGLGTEAFF. The chain joins TRBV11-2 to TRBJ1-1; D remains unclear. V lost 1 base and J lost 4, with 7 bases in between. The length of the CDR3 is 13 residues. The V gene's germline CDR1 is SGHAT and CDR2 FQNNGV.